A selection of T cell receptor beta chains follows, all from one sample in a study of kidney transplant recipient with SARS-CoV-2 infection. TCRdb independently ran MiXCR on the reads; one entry per CDR3 protein. The table shows 250,000 or so distinct CDR3 sequences, with about 28% occurring only once. Sample: a blood sample, taken at baseline and on day 111 from a kidney transplant recipient. Receptors were obtained from a young adult male patient who had COVID-19 and was a kidney transplant recipient. Part of the T cell pool may stem from the graft donor. Each CDR3 is given with its conserved first and last residue. The order of the fields is CDR3 DNA, CDR3 protein, V gene, D gene, J gene, clone size. D genes are given only for firm matches. The size field is filled for only some rows; it gives once, few, many or a size class.

TGTGCCAGCTTCGCACATGTCTCGCGAAAGACCTATGGCTACACCTTC | CASFAHVSRKTYGYTF | TRBV5-5 | NA | TRBJ1-2 | few
TGTGCCTGGGGGGGAACAGGACGATTTACAACTAATGAAAAACTGTTTTTT | CAWGGTGRFTTNEKLFF | TRBV30 | NA | TRBJ1-4 | many
TGCGCCAGCAGTGTTTCGACCACTTCTAGAAAGACCTATGGCTACACCTTC | CASSVSTTSRKTYGYTF | TRBV10-2 | NA | TRBJ1-2 | many
TGCGCCAGCAGCTTGTTGGGTAACTACAATGAGCAGTTCTTC | CASSLLGNYNEQFF | TRBV5-1 | NA | TRBJ2-1 | NA
TGTGCCAGCAGTTCATGTGGTTACCGATGGAAGACCTATGGCTACACCTTC | CASSSCGYRWKTYGYTF | TRBV2 | NA | TRBJ1-2 | NA
TGTGCCATCAGTGAGAGACAGGGGTCAACTAATGAAAAACTGTTTTTT | CAISERQGSTNEKLFF | TRBV10-3 | TRBD1 | TRBJ1-4 | NA
TGTGCCAGCAGCCAAATGCTACTTAATGAGCAGTTCTTC | CASSQMLLNEQFF | TRBV3-2 | NA | TRBJ2-1 | many
TGTGCCAGCGGCTCGGGCTGGTCCTCTAGCACAGATACGCAGTATTTT | CASGSGWSSSTDTQYF | TRBV11-2 | NA | TRBJ2-3 | NA
TGTGCCAGCCAAGAACAGGGTTATCGGCCCCAACATTTT | CASQEQGYRPQHF | TRBV6-6 | NA | TRBJ1-5 | NA
TGTGCCAGCAGTACGCTCTCCAGCTTCCGAAAGACCTATGGCTACACCTTC | CASSTLSSFRKTYGYTF | TRBV12-3/TRBV12-4 | NA | TRBJ1-2 | NA
TGTGCCAGCAGCTCCGTCGCGGCGAACACTGAAGCTTTCTTT | CASSSVAANTEAFF | TRBV7-9 | NA | TRBJ1-1 | many
TGCAGTGCAAGCGACAGGCTGACTAACTATGGCTACACCTTC | CSASDRLTNYGYTF | TRBV20-1 | NA | TRBJ1-2 | many
TGTGCCACCAGTTCCAGCGGGGACCCAATTAGCACAGATACGCAGTATTTT | CATSSSGDPISTDTQYF | TRBV24-1 | TRBD2 | TRBJ2-3 | few
TGCGCCAGCAGCCCACTCAGACAGGGGAACTATGGCTACACCTTC | CASSPLRQGNYGYTF | TRBV5-1 | TRBD1 | TRBJ1-2 | many
TGCAGTGCTAGCTCTCCCGCGGTCGTTGGTGAAAAACTGTTTTTT | CSASSPAVVGEKLFF | TRBV20-1 | NA | TRBJ1-4 | many
TGCAGTGCCCAATGGGACAGGGTCGCCTACGAGCAGTACTTC | CSAQWDRVAYEQYF | TRBV20-1 | TRBD1 | TRBJ2-7 | many
TGTGCCAGCAGTTGGACAGGGGGTTTGAAGACCCAGTACTTC | CASSWTGGLKTQYF | TRBV2 | TRBD1 | TRBJ2-5 | many
TGTGCCAGCAGCCAGGGGTGGAGCACTGAAGCTTTCTTT | CASSQGWSTEAFF | TRBV7-3 | NA | TRBJ1-1 | few
TGTGCCAGCAGTACGCTCTACAGCTTCCGAAAGACCTATGGCTACACCTTC | CASSTLYSFRKTYGYTF | TRBV12-3/TRBV12-4 | NA | TRBJ1-2 | many
TGCGCCAGCAGCCAATATAACAGGGCCAATCAGCCCCAGCATTTT | CASSQYNRANQPQHF | TRBV4-1 | NA | TRBJ1-5 | many
TGTGCCAGCAGTTTACTGTCAGCGGCAAGAACCTACGAGCAGTACTTC | CASSLLSAARTYEQYF | TRBV28 | NA | TRBJ2-7 | many
TGTGCCAGTAGTATGTATTCTTCCGGGACAGGGGCGTGGGAGACCCAGTACTTC | CASSMYSSGTGAWETQYF | TRBV19 | TRBD1 | TRBJ2-5 | NA
TGTGCCAGTGGCAGAGACGTAAATCAGCCCCAGCATTTT | CASGRDVNQPQHF | TRBV12-3/TRBV12-4 | NA | TRBJ1-5 | many
TGTGCCAGCAGTTTGGGGGGGCTCGGTAACTATGGCTACACCTTC | CASSLGGLGNYGYTF | TRBV28 | NA | TRBJ1-2 | many
TGTGCCAGTAGTGTCGGGGGCCGGGACGGACTTAACTATGGCTACACCTTC | CASSVGGRDGLNYGYTF | TRBV19 | NA | TRBJ1-2 | many
TGTGCCAGCAGTTTAAGCCCGGCGACCGGGGAGCTGTTTTTT | CASSLSPATGELFF | TRBV12-3/TRBV12-4 | NA | TRBJ2-2 | many
TGCAGCGTTGACGGCGGGGACCAAGAGACCCAGTACTTC | CSVDGGDQETQYF | TRBV29-1 | NA | TRBJ2-5 | many
TGCGCCAGCAGCCAACGGACCGACACTGAAGCTTTCTTT | CASSQRTDTEAFF | TRBV4-3 | NA | TRBJ1-1 | many
TGCAGTGCTAGTATCGGTGGGAGGGCGTTCCGAGGCTATGGCTACACCTTC | CSASIGGRAFRGYGYTF | TRBV20-1 | NA | TRBJ1-2 | many
TGTGCCACCAGTTTGCATAGTAGTACCAGAAAGACCTATGGCTACACCTTC | CATSLHSSTRKTYGYTF | TRBV24-1 | NA | TRBJ1-2 | many
TGTGCCAGTAGTGGAGACAGGGGAGATGGCTACACCTTC | CASSGDRGDGYTF | TRBV19 | TRBD1 | TRBJ1-2 | many
TGCAGTGCTAGAGGGACCGGGATGGGGACCTACGAGCAGTACTTC | CSARGTGMGTYEQYF | TRBV20-1 | NA | TRBJ2-7 | many
TGTGCCAGCAGCCTTGGGGGGTGGAATGAGCAGTTCTTC | CASSLGGWNEQFF | TRBV11-3 | NA | TRBJ2-1 | NA
TGCGCCAGCAGTCAGCTGAACACTTCTAGAAAGACCTATGGCTACACCTTC | CASSQLNTSRKTYGYTF | TRBV10-2 | NA | TRBJ1-2 | many
TGCGCCAGCAGCTTGTCGCAGGGCGGTGGCTACACCTTC | CASSLSQGGGYTF | TRBV5-1 | NA | TRBJ1-2 | many
TGTGCCTGGAGTGGGGGACAGACGCAGTATTTT | CAWSGGQTQYF | TRBV30 | TRBD1 | TRBJ2-3 | NA
TGTGCCAGCAGCAACCTACGAGGGGCCAAAAACATTCAGTACTTC | CASSNLRGAKNIQYF | TRBV7-8 | NA | TRBJ2-4 | many
TGTGCCAGCAGACACCGGGACGCCATTCCTGGAAACACCATATATTTT | CASRHRDAIPGNTIYF | TRBV12-3/TRBV12-4 | NA | TRBJ1-3 | many
TGTGCCAGTAGTTTTCGTGGGACAAATCGAAAGACCTATGGCTACACCTTC | CASSFRGTNRKTYGYTF | TRBV19 | NA | TRBJ1-2 | many
TGTGCCAGCAGCCGGGGGGGGCCGAAGAACACTGAAGCTTTCTTT | CASSRGGPKNTEAFF | TRBV7-9 | NA | TRBJ1-1 | many